The 18 T cell receptor beta chains below were found in one sample sequenced in a study of blood T cell repertoires in COVID-19. TCRdb's table, derived via immunoSEQ multiplex PCR, lists solely in-frame clones and lacks some. Of over 100,000 clones listed, 86% are singletons. Sequencing was performed on peripheral blood. All receptors come from a man aged 35 to 55 with acute or convalescent COVID-19.

This rearrangement joins TRBV29-1 to TRBJ2-1; TRBD2 aligns across 9 bases. The length of the CDR3 is 15 residues. The germline V gene has CDR1 SQVTM and CDR2 ANQGSEA. After removal of 2 bases from V and 9 bases from J, the junction contained 11 bases not matched to a gene. The CDR3 bases are TGCAGCGTTGAATCCGGGCTAGCGGGACGGGGTGAGCAGTTCTTC. As protein: CSVESGLAGRGEQFF.

This clone was picked up many times. Other DNA sequences from this sample encode an identical CDR3 as well. J is TRBJ2-3 and V is TRBV7-9, with D possibly matching TRBD2 (5 bases). Germline CDR1 reads SEHNR; CDR2 reads FQNEAQ (reference sequence). The CDR3 consists of 14 residues. V was pared by 5 bases and J by 3 bases, with 12 bases between. Written as DNA, the CDR3 is TGTGCCAGCAGCCCAAGCGGAAATACAGATACGCAGTATTTT. Residues: CASSPSGNTDTQYF.

Here the CDR3 reads CASSTRGTAGGKTQYF. The CDR3 DNA reads as TGTGCCAGTAGTACCCGAGGGACAGCGGGGGGGAAGACCCAGTACTTC. The J gene is TRBJ2-5, the V gene TRBV19; 10 positions agree with TRBD2. Unmatched junction bases numbered 11, after V lost 4 bases and J lost 6 bases. CDR1 LNHDA and CDR2 SQIVND come from the germline V gene (reference sequence). There are 16 residues in the CDR3.

This clone was counted a single time. V is TRBV30 and J is TRBJ2-3; TRBD2 is a possible D gene (6 bases). Trimming shortened V by 0 bases and J by 3 bases, and 13 bases separated the two germline ends. The CDR3 is made up of 15 amino acids. Looked up from germline, CDR1 is GTSNPN and CDR2 is SVGIG (reference sequence). In nucleotides, the CDR3 is TGTGCCTGGAGTGTATTAATGGGGAGGACAGATACGCAGTATTTT. Amino acids: CAWSVLMGRTDTQYF. Combining the CDR3 with reference TRBV30 and TRBJ2-3 gives the whole variable domain SQTIHQWPATLVQPVGSPLSLECTVEGTSNPNLYWYRQAAGRGLQLLFYSVGIGQISSEVPQNLSASRPQDRQFILSSKKLLLSDSGFYLCAWSVLMGRTDTQYFGPGTRLTVL.

The genes are TRBV9 and TRBJ1-4, with unresolved D. Germline V lookup: CDR1 SGDLS, CDR2 YYNGEE. This CDR3 has 16 residues. Between the trimmed V and J ends, which lost 0 bases and 6 bases, there was a span of 15 bases. CDR3 DNA sequence: TGTGCCAGCAGCGTAGCCCCGGACGGACTTTATGAAAAACTGTTTTTT. Translation gives CASSVAPDGLYEKLFF.

The chain is built from TRBV7-2 and TRBJ2-3; 11 bases are a match to TRBD2. V shed 5 bases and J 6 bases; nucleotides not matched to a gene: 10. Germline CDR1 SGHTA, CDR2 FQGNSA. The CDR3 runs 16 residues. In DNA form, the CDR3 reads TGTGCCAGCAGCCCCGAGACTAGCGGGGTATCGGATACGCAGTATTTT. This sequence encodes CASSPETSGVSDTQYF.

The V call is TRBV3-1 (or the pseudogene TRBV3-2), the J call TRBJ1-2; D is undetermined. This CDR3 spans 14 amino acids. Trimming left V 0 bases short and J 8 bases short, with 13 bases between. Per germline, CDR1 LGHDT and CDR2 YNNKEL (reference sequence). The CDR3 coding sequence is TGTGCCAGCAGCCAAGACTCCAAGTATCGGGGCTACACCTTC. It yields the protein CASSQDSKYRGYTF.

This rearrangement joins TRBV18 to TRBJ1-4; the D is unclear. V shed 6 bases and J shed 1 base, with 18 bases lying between them. The CDR3 has 17 amino acids. In germline, CDR1 is KGHSH, CDR2 LQKENI. The CDR3 sequence: CASSQNVLEGTNEKLFF. In DNA form, the CDR3 reads TGTGCCAGCTCCCAGAACGTCTTGGAGGGAACTAATGAAAAACTGTTTTTT.

The rearrangement joins TRBV5-1 to TRBJ2-2; 9 nucleotides match TRBD1. This CDR3 is 14 amino acids long. V trimming: 5 bases; J trimming: 5 bases; junction bases outside the gene matches: 4. Germline V gene sequence: CDR1 SGHRS, CDR2 YFSETQ. The CDR3 region is CASRLDRGTGELFF. CDR3 nucleotides: TGCGCCAGCAGACTCGACAGGGGGACCGGGGAGCTGTTTTTT. Variable domain in full (rest from reference TRBV5-1 and TRBJ2-2): KAGVTQTPRYLIKTRGQQVTLSCSPISGHRSVSWYQQTPGQGLQFLFEYFSETQRNKGNFPGRFSGRQFSNSRSEMNVSTLELGDSALYLCASRLDRGTGELFFGEGSRLTVL.

The chain recombines TRBV9 with TRBJ2-3; 8 bases map to TRBD1. This CDR3 is built from 14 residues. V shed 6 bases, J shed 4 bases, and the junction held 7 bases outside the gene matches. Germline CDR1 SGDLS, CDR2 YYNGEE. The chain's CDR3 is CASKTGVSADTQYF. The CDR3 DNA follows: TGTGCCAGCAAGACAGGGGTTTCGGCAGATACGCAGTATTTT.

DNA of the CDR3: TGTGCCAGCAGTGAGGGTCGTCGAATCAGGGTGAATCAGCCCCAGCATTTT. Translated: CASSEGRRIRVNQPQHF. The chain couples TRBV6-1 to TRBJ1-5; D perhaps matches TRBD1 (5 bases). Germline CDR1 MNHNS, CDR2 SASEGT. This CDR3 spans 17 amino acids. The germline V and J ends were trimmed by 3 bases and 4 bases, with 19 bases remaining between them.

This chain links TRBV6-5 with TRBJ1-6; D is unclear. The CDR3 loop spans 13 amino acids. V shed 7 bases and J shed 7 bases, with 11 bases lying between them. CDR1 is MNHEY and CDR2 is SVGAGI in the germline V gene. The CDR3 bases are TGTGCCAGCACTCGACTCTTCAATTCACCCCTCCACTTT. It codes for CASTRLFNSPLHF.

V usage is TRBV11-2 and J usage is TRBJ2-3, with a tentative D call TRBD1 (6 bases). CDR3 size: 16 residues. Germline assignment: CDR1 SGHAT and CDR2 FQNNGV. V gave up 0 bases and J gave up 2 bases, with 12 bases separating them. In DNA form, the CDR3 reads TGTGCCAGCAGCTTAGATACAGGGTTTCCCACAGATACGCAGTATTTT. Translating gives CASSLDTGFPTDTQYF.

This chain connects TRBV6-1 to TRBJ2-7; D might be TRBD2 (5 bases). Trimming took off 1 base at V and 5 bases at J, with 9 bases between the two ends. The CDR3 covers 13 residues. Germline V CDR1 and CDR2: MNHNS, SASEGT. DNA for the CDR3: TGTGCCAGCAGTGAAGTCCACGGGGACGAGCAGTACTTC. Residues: CASSEVHGDEQYF.

This chain connects TRBV7-2 to TRBJ1-6; TRBD1 aligns across 9 bases. The germline gives CDR1 SGHTA, CDR2 FQGNSA. This CDR3 contains 15 residues. Unmatched junction bases numbered 5, after V lost 4 bases and J lost 7 bases. CDR3 nucleotide sequence: TGTGCCAGCAGCTGGGACAGGGCTAGCAATTCACCCCTCCACTTT. The encoded protein is CASSWDRASNSPLHF.

The chain employs TRBV19 and TRBJ1-1; 8 nucleotides align to TRBD1. CDR3 length: 13 amino acids. Germline V gives CDR1 LNHDA, CDR2 SQIVND (reference sequence). With 10 bases clipped from V and 1 base from J, the junction kept 5 bases outside the gene matches. CDR3 DNA sequence: TGTGCCACCGGGGACAGGTGGAACACTGAAGCTTTCTTT. The encoded protein is CATGDRWNTEAFF.

This chain uses TRBV5-8 with TRBJ2-1; 16 bases agree with TRBD2. The CDR3 spans 20 residues. CDR1 is SGHTS and CDR2 is YDEGEE in the germline V gene. V lost 4 bases and J lost 3; bases outside the gene matches: 13. The CDR3 DNA is TGTGCCAGCAGCCCACCAACCGGGACTAGCGGGAGGGCCTTCTACAATGAGCAGTTCTTC. Translating gives CASSPPTGTSGRAFYNEQFF.

This chain connects TRBV3-1 (or the pseudogene TRBV3-2) to TRBJ1-3, with no clear D. The CDR3 contains 16 residues. Trimming removed 2 bases from V and 0 bases from J, with 11 bases in between. Germline assignment: CDR1 LGHDT and CDR2 YNNKEL (reference sequence). The DNA of the CDR3 is TGTGCCAGCAGCCAAACGACTGTTTTCTCTGGAAACACCATATATTTT. This gives the protein CASSQTTVFSGNTIYF.